A single sample is the source of the 6 T cell receptor beta chains below, sequenced in a study of T-cell reconstitution after alpha-beta-depleted transplantation in children. The TCRbeta library was prepared with unique molecular identifiers. TCRdb processed the PCR reads anew with MiXCR; each CDR3 protein has one entry. The sample lists 600,000 to 700,000 distinct CDR3 sequences, over 15% occurring once. Here the sequenced sample was PBMCs from the stem cell graft donor, taken from the stem cell graft. The receptors come from a human donor who donated a stem cell graft to a child with acute myeloid leukemia.

This clonotype has only a few counts. V gene TRBV20-1 combines with J gene TRBJ2-1; the match to TRBD2 covers 8 bases. The germline gives CDR1 DFQATT, CDR2 SNEGSKA (reference sequence). The CDR3 sequence is 17 residues long. The J segment lost 1 base and the V segment lost 4 bases, leaving 12 bases of the junction unmatched. The DNA of the CDR3 is TGCAGTGCTATCAAATCGGGGGGGCCCCTATCCTACAATGAGCAGTTCTTC. This sequence encodes CSAIKSGGPLSYNEQFF.

This clonotype was found a few times. The J gene is TRBJ2-7, the V gene TRBV4-1; no clear D. CDR3 length equals 13 residues. Trimming cost V 0 bases and J 7 bases, with 10 bases left between them. Germline V CDR1 and CDR2: MGHRA, YSYEKL. The CDR3 DNA reads TGCGCCAGCAGCCAAGATCTTTTGGGGGAGCAGTACGTC. Protein sequence: CASSQDLLGEQYV.

There are a few counts of this clonotype. The genes are TRBV7-2 and TRBJ2-1; D not resolved. V was shortened by 1 base and J by 5 bases, with 12 bases between the two germline ends. The CDR3 has 15 residues. Looked up from germline, CDR1 is SGHTA and CDR2 is FQGNSA. CDR3 residues: CASSLGRRWDNEQFF. The CDR3 DNA is TGTGCCAGCAGCTTAGGTAGGCGCTGGGACAATGAGCAGTTCTTC.

This clonotype was counted at least ten times. The chain has TRBV7-9 and TRBJ1-2; no reliable D call. Looked up from germline, CDR1 is SEHNR and CDR2 is FQNEAQ (reference sequence). The CDR3 is 15 amino acids. V was pared by 3 bases and J by 0 bases, with 11 bases between. CDR3 coding DNA: TGTGCCAGCAGCTTTTCGGACGGGACTAACTATGGCTACACCTTC. Its protein product is CASSFSDGTNYGYTF.

The V call is TRBV19, the J call TRBJ1-5, with D perhaps TRBD1 (6 bases). The CDR3 is 15 amino acids. Germline lookup yields CDR1 LNHDA and CDR2 SQIVND (reference sequence). Trimming took off 4 bases at V and 4 bases at J, with 14 bases between the two ends. The CDR3 region has the DNA TGTGCCAGTAGTACACAGGGCCGAAAAAATCAGCCCCAGCATTTT. Protein: CASSTQGRKNQPQHF.

Many counts were recorded for this clonotype. The V gene is TRBV20-1, the J gene TRBJ2-4, with D perhaps matching TRBD1 or TRBD2 (5 bases each). The V gene's germline CDR1 is DFQATT and CDR2 SNEGSKA (reference sequence). The CDR3 loop spans 14 amino acids. Trimming left V 4 bases short and J 2 bases short, with 12 bases between. The CDR3, as DNA: TGCAGTGCTAAAGGGGACCGGCCCAAAAACATTCAGTACTTC. As protein: CSAKGDRPKNIQYF.